This TCR beta chain was identified during a study of beta chain features in type 1 diabetes. A remark on this clone: Its antigen is not identified.

All of the isolated RNA was reverse transcribed, so expressed TCRB transcripts were sequenced. Produced via immunoSEQ multiplex PCR; TCRdb's table is partial and in-frame only. This table has 350,000 to 400,000 clones, less than 15% appearing once. Study results and caveats: Naive, central memory and regulatory TCRB repertoires appeared more similar among patients than healthy donors. A potential influence of HLA type upon TCRB rearrangement remained unresolved herein. Patients and controls would be equally affected if PCR favored shorter templates.

This CDR3 comprises 16 residues. V was pared by 5 bases and J by 5 bases, with 8 bases of the junction left unmatched. Germline V gene sequence: CDR1 MDHEN, CDR2 SYDVKM. This sequence originates from a woman aged 18-30 years in good health. Sequenced input: naive CD4+ T cells from blood. This chain joins TRBV28 and TRBJ2-1, with TRBD2 identical over 11 bases. CDR3 in DNA: TGTGCCAGCAGTCCCCTCCTAGCGGGAGGCAACAATGAGCAGTTCTTC. Protein sequence: CASSPLLAGGNNEQFF.